Sequencing of this T cell receptor (beta chain) was carried out in a study of blood T cell repertoires in COVID-19. The overall study: The origin of the acute and convalescent COVID-19 samples was the United States, Italy and Spain. PBMCs, B-cell-depleted T cells, or T cells were the source of the cDNA or gDNA that made up the material.

Original methodology: Estimates of nucleated cell counts were drawn from the amplification of reference gene primers. Using immunoSEQ multiplex PCR, the repertoire was profiled, and TCRdb retains in-frame clones only, with some absent. The DNA gave D and trimming, while V, J and clone size come from that table. The sample carries roughly 380,000 clones, roughly 90% recorded once. Looked up from germline, CDR1 is MNHEY and CDR2 is SVGAGI. CDR3 length: 16 amino acids. V was cut by 2 bases and J by 0 bases, with 12 bases left in between. All recovered Cohort 3 donors got two negative PCRs, got clearance, or saw symptom resolution.

The chain joins TRBV6-5 to TRBJ2-3, with a tentative D call TRBD2 (5 bases). The sample was PBMCs or T cells enriched from blood (not recorded which). The sequence came from a woman in her 30s who had recovered from COVID-19. CDR3 DNA: TGTGCCAGCAGTTACCGGCTTGGCGGGAGCACAGATACGCAGTATTTT. Protein sequence: CASSYRLGGSTDTQYF.